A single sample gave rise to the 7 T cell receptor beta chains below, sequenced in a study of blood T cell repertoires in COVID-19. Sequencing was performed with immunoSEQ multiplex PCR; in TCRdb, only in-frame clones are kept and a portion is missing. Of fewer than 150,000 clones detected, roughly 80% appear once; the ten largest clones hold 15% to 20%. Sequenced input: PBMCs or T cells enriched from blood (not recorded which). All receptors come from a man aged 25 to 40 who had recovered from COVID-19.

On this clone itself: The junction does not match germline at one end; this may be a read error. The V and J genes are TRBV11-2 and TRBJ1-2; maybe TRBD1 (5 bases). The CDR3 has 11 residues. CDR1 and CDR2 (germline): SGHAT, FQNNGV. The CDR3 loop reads CASGLGAGPDF. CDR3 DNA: TGTGCCAGCGGTCTGGGTGCAGGGCCGGACTTC.

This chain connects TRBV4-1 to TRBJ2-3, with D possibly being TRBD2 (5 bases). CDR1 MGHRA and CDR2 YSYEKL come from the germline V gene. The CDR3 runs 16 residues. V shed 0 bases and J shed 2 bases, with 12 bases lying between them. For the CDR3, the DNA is TGCGCCAGCAGCCAAGATCAGCCGGGAAACACAGATACGCAGTATTTT. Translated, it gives CASSQDQPGNTDTQYF.

CDR3 in amino acids: CAWSSQGDTEAFF. The CDR3 DNA reads as TGTGCCTGGAGTAGCCAGGGGGACACTGAAGCTTTCTTT. V usage is TRBV30 and J usage is TRBJ1-1, with 7 bases aligning to TRBD1. Losses at the gene ends were 2 bases for V and 3 bases for J; bases not matched to a gene: 3. The CDR3 extends over 13 amino acids. The germline gives CDR1 GTSNPN, CDR2 SVGIG (reference sequence).

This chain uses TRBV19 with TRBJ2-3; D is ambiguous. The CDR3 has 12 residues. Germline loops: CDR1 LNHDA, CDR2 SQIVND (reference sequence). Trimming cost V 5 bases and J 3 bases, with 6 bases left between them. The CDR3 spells CASSLATDTQYF. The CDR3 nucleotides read TGTGCCAGTAGTCTGGCTACAGATACGCAGTATTTT.

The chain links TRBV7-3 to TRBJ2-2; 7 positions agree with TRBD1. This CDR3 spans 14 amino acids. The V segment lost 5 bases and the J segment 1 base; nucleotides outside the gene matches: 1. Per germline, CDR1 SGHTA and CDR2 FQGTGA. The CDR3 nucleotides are TGTGCCAGCAGCCGACAGGGGAACACCGGGGAGCTGTTTTTT. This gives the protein CASSRQGNTGELFF.

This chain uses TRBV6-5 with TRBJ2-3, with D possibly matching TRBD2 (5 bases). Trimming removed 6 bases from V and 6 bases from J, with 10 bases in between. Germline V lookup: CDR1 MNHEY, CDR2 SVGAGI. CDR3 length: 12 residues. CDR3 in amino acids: CASSRAGDTQYF. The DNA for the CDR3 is TGTGCCAGCAGCCGGGCGGGTGATACGCAGTATTTT.

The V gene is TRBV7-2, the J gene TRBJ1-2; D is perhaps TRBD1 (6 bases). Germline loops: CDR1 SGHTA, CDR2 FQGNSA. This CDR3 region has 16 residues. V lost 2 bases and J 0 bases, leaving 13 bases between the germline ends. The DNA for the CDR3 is TGTGCCAGCAGCTTAATGGTGGGGGCCTCTAACTATGGCTACACCTTC. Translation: CASSLMVGASNYGYTF.